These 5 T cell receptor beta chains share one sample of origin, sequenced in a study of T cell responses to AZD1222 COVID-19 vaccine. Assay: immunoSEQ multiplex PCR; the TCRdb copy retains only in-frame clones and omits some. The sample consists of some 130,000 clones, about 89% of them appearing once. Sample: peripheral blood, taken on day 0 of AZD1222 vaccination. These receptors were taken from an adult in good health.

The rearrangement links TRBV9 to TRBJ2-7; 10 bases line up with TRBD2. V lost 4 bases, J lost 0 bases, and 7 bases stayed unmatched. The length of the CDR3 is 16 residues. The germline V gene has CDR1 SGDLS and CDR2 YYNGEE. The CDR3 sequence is CASSPHVAGGSYEQYF. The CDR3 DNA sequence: TGTGCCAGCAGCCCCCATGTAGCGGGGGGCTCCTACGAGCAGTACTTC.

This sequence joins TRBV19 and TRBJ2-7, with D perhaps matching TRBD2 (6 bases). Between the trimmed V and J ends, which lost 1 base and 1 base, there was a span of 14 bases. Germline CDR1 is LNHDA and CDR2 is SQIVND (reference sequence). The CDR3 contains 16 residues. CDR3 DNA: TGTGCCAGTAGTATAGCTAGGGCTAGCGAATCCTACGAGCAGTACTTC. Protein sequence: CASSIARASESYEQYF.

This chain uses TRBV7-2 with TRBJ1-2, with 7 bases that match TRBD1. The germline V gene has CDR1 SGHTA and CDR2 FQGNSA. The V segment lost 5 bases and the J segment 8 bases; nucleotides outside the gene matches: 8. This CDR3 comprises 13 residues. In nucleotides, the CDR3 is TGTGCCAGCAGCCCCCGGGGACAGTTGGGCTACACCTTC. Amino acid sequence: CASSPRGQLGYTF. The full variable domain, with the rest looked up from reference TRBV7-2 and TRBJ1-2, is GAGVSQSPSNKVTEKGKDVELRCDPISGHTALYWYRQSLGQGLEFLIYFQGNSAPDKSGLPSDRFSAERTGGSVSTLTIQRTQQEDSAVYLCASSPRGQLGYTFGSGTRLTVV.

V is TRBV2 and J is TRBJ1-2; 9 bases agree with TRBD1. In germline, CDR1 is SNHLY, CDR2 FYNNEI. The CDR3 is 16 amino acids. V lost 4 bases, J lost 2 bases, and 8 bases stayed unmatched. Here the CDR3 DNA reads TGTGCCAGCAGTGCGGGACAGGGAGATCTAAACTATGGCTACACCTTC. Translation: CASSAGQGDLNYGYTF.

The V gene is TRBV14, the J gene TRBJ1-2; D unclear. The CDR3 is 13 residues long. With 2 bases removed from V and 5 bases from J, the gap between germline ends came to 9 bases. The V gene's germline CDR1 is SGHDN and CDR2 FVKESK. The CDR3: CASSQNQRYGYTF. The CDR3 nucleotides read TGTGCCAGCAGCCAAAACCAACGATATGGCTACACCTTC.